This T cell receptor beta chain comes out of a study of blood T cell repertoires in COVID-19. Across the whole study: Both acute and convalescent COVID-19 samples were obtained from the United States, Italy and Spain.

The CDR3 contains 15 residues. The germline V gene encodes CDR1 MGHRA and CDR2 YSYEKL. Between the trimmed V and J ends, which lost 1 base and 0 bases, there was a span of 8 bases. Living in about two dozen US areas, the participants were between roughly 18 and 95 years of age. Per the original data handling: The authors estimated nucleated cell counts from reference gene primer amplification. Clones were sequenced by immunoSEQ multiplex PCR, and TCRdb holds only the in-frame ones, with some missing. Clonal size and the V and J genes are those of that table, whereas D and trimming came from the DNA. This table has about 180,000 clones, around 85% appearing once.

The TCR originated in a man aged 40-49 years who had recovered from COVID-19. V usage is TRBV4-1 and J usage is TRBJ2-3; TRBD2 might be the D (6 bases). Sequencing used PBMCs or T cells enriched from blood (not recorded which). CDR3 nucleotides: TGCGCCAGCAGCCAAGGGCGGGACAGCACAGATACGCAGTATTTT. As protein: CASSQGRDSTDTQYF.